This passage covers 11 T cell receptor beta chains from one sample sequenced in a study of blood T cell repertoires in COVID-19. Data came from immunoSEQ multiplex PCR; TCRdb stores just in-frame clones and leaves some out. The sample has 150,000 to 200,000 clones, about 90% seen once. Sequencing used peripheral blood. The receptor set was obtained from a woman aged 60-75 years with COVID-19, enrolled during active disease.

The CDR3 here is CASSEASGRGRYEQYF. In DNA, the CDR3 is TGTGCCAGCAGTGAAGCGTCCGGGAGGGGAAGATACGAGCAGTACTTC. The chain has TRBV6-1 and TRBJ2-7, with 8 bases aligning to TRBD2. Germline values: CDR1 MNHNS, CDR2 SASEGT. V was clipped by 0 bases and J by 4 bases; unmatched bases: 8. The CDR3 spans 16 residues.

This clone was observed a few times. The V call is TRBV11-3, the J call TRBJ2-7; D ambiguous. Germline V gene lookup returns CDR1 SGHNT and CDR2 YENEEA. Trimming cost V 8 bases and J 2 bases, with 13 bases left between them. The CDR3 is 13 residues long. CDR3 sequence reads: CASPCLLPYEQYF. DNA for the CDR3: TGTGCCAGCCCCTGTTTACTTCCCTACGAGCAGTACTTC.

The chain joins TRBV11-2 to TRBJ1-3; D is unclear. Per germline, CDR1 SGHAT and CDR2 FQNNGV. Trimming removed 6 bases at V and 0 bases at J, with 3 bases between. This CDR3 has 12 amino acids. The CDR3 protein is CASSLSGNTIYF. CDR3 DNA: TGTGCCAGCAGTCTCTCTGGAAACACCATATATTTT. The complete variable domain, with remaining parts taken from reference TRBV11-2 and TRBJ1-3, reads EAGVAQSPRYKIIEKRQSVAFWCNPISGHATLYWYQQILGQGPKLLIQFQNNGVVDDSQLPKDRFSAERLKGVDSTLKIQPAKLEDSAVYLCASSLSGNTIYFGEGSWLTVV.

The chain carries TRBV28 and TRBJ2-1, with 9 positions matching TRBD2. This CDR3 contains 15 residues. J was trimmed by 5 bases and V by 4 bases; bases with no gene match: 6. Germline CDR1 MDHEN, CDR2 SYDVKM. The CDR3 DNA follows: TGTGCCAGCAGTTCCCCCGGGACTAGCCACAATGAGCAGTTCTTC. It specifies CASSSPGTSHNEQFF.

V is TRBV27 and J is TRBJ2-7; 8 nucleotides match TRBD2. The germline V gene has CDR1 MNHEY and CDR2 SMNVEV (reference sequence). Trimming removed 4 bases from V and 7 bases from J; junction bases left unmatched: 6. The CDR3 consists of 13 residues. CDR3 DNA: TGTGCCAGCAGTTGGGGGACTAGTTCTGAGCAGTACTTC. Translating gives CASSWGTSSEQYF.

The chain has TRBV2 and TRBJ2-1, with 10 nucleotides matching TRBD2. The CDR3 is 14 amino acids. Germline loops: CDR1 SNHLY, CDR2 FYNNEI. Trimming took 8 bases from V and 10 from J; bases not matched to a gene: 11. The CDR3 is CASVTSGNSREQFF. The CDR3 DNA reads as TGTGCCAGCGTTACTAGCGGGAATAGCCGGGAGCAGTTCTTC.

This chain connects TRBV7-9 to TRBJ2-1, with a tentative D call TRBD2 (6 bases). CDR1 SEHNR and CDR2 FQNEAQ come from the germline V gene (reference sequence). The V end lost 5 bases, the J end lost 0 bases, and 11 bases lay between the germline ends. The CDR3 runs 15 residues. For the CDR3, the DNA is TGTGCCAGCAGCGACGGACTAAGCTCCTACAATGAGCAGTTCTTC. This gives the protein CASSDGLSSYNEQFF.

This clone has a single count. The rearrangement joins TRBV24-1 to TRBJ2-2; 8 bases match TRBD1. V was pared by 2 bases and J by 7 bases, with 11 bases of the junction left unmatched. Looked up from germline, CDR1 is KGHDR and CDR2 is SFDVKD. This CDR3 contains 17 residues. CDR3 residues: CATSDYFRTGSNGELFF. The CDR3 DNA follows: TGTGCCACCAGTGATTATTTTAGGACAGGGTCAAACGGGGAGCTGTTTTTT.

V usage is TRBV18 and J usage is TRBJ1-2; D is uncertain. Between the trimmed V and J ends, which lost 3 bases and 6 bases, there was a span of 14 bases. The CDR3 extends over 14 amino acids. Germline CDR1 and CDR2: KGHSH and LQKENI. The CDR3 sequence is CASSPVGRVDGYTF. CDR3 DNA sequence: TGTGCCAGCTCACCCGTGGGGAGGGTCGATGGCTACACCTTC. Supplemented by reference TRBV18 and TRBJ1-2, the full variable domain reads NAGVMQNPRHLVRRRGQEARLRCSPMKGHSHVYWYRQLPEEGLKFMVYLQKENIIDESGMPKERFSAEFPKEGPSILRIQQVVRGDSAAYFCASSPVGRVDGYTFGSGTRLTVV.

The CDR3 nucleotides are TGTGCCAGCAGCGCCTGGGGACAGGGGAGGGAAAAACTGTTTTTT. Its translation: CASSAWGQGREKLFF. The rearrangement uses TRBV27 and TRBJ1-4, with 10 bases that match TRBD1. Unmatched junction bases numbered 9, after V lost 6 bases and J lost 8 bases. The CDR3 has 15 residues. Germline V lookup: CDR1 MNHEY, CDR2 SMNVEV (reference sequence).

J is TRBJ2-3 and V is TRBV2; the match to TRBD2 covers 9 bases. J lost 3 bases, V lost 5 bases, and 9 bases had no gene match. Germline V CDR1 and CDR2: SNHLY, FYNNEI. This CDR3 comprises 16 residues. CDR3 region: CASSPHGGRATDTQYF. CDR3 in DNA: TGTGCCAGCAGTCCTCACGGCGGGAGGGCGACAGATACGCAGTATTTT. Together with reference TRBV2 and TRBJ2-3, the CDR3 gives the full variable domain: EPEVTQTPSHQVTQMGQEVILRCVPISNHLYFYWYRQILGQKVEFLVSFYNNEISEKSEIFDDQFSVERPDGSNFTLKIRSTKLEDSAMYFCASSPHGGRATDTQYFGPGTRLTVL.